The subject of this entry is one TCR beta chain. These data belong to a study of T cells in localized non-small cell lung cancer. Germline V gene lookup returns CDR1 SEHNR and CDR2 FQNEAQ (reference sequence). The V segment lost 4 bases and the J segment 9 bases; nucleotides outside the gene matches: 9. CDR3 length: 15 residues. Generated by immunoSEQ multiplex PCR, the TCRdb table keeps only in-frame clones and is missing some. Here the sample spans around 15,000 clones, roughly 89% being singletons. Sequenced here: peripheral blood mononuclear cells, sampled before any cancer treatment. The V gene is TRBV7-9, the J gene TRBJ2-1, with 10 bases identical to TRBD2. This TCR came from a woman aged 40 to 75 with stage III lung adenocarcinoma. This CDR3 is CASSSQGLAGVEQFF. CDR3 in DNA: TGTGCCAGCAGCTCCCAAGGGCTAGCGGGAGTTGAGCAGTTCTTC.